These T cell receptor beta chains were read from a single sample in a study of Ad26.COV2.S vaccination and SARS-CoV-2 variants. TCRdb's copy holds only in-frame clones and misses some; the assay was immunoSEQ multiplex PCR. The sample has more than 300,000 clones, approximately 86% seen once. Sequences were derived from peripheral blood, sampled in a trial of Ad26.COV2.S vaccine versus placebo. The receptors come from a person aged 18-60 years who received the Ad26.COV2.S COVID-19 vaccine or a placebo. Each CDR3 is given with its conserved first and last residue. The D gene is left open where the match is weak. Clone size, where shown, is once, few, many, or a class for clones that have expanded.

j_gene: TRBJ2-1; d_gene: TRBD2; abundance: .; v_gene: TRBV28; CDR3nt: TGTGCCAGCAGTCTCCCTTTAGCGGGGAGCTCCTACAATGAGCAGTTCTTC; CDR3aa: CASSLPLAGSSYNEQFF
j_gene: TRBJ1-2; d_gene: .; abundance: .; v_gene: TRBV6-5; CDR3nt: TGTGCCAGCATATCACAGATACGGGCTAACTATGGCTACACCTTC; CDR3aa: CASISQIRANYGYTF
j_gene: TRBJ2-5; d_gene: .; abundance: .; v_gene: TRBV3-1/TRBV3-2; CDR3nt: TGTGCCAGCAGCCCCTCATTGGGCCAAGAGACCCAGTACTTC; CDR3aa: CASSPSLGQETQYF
j_gene: TRBJ2-2; d_gene: TRBD1; abundance: few; v_gene: TRBV11-2; CDR3nt: TGTGCCAGCAGCTGGAGGAGGGGACAGGCCCCCACCGGGGAGCTGTTTTTT; CDR3aa: CASSWRRGQAPTGELFF
j_gene: TRBJ1-1; d_gene: .; abundance: few; v_gene: TRBV10-3; CDR3nt: TGTGCCATCAGTGAGTCGATGGGGGGAAGTAAGTTT; CDR3aa: CAISESMGGSKF
j_gene: TRBJ2-2; d_gene: .; abundance: .; v_gene: TRBV2; CDR3nt: TGTGCCAGCAGTGGCGTTAGAGAGATCGCGAACACCGGGGAGCTGTTTTTT; CDR3aa: CASSGVREIANTGELFF
j_gene: TRBJ2-2; d_gene: TRBD1; abundance: .; v_gene: TRBV7-9; CDR3nt: TGTGCCAGCAGCTTAGTCCGGGACAGCGACACCGGGGAGCTGTTTTTT; CDR3aa: CASSLVRDSDTGELFF
j_gene: TRBJ2-1; d_gene: TRBD2; abundance: few; v_gene: TRBV4-1; CDR3nt: TGCGCCAGCAGCCAAGATCATGCGGGAGTTGACGATGAGCAGTTCTTC; CDR3aa: CASSQDHAGVDDEQFF
j_gene: TRBJ1-2; d_gene: .; abundance: .; v_gene: TRBV11-2; CDR3nt: TGTGCCAGCAGCTTAGGGAGCATTAACTATGGCTACACCTTC; CDR3aa: CASSLGSINYGYTF
j_gene: TRBJ1-5; d_gene: TRBD1; abundance: .; v_gene: TRBV28; CDR3nt: TGTGCCAGCAGTCCCGGGACAGGCGCCCGGCCCCAGCATTTT; CDR3aa: CASSPGTGARPQHF
j_gene: TRBJ2-4; d_gene: .; abundance: .; v_gene: TRBV7-8; CDR3nt: TGTGCCAGCAGCCGTAGCGGAGGAGCCAAAAACATTCAGTACTTC; CDR3aa: CASSRSGGAKNIQYF
j_gene: TRBJ2-7; d_gene: .; abundance: .; v_gene: TRBV11-2; CDR3nt: TGTGCCAGCAGCTTCCACGGCGGGACGGGAGAGCAGTACTTC; CDR3aa: CASSFHGGTGEQYF
j_gene: TRBJ1-4; d_gene: .; abundance: few; v_gene: TRBV10-3; CDR3nt: TGTGCCATCAGTGGTCAGGAAAATGAAAAACTGTTTTTT; CDR3aa: CAISGQENEKLFF
j_gene: TRBJ1-2; d_gene: TRBD1; abundance: .; v_gene: TRBV7-9; CDR3nt: TGTGCCAGCAGCTTCGGGGGTAGGACAGGAGGTTTCTATGGCTACACCTTC; CDR3aa: CASSFGGRTGGFYGYTF
j_gene: TRBJ2-3; d_gene: TRBD1; abundance: .; v_gene: TRBV28; CDR3nt: TGTGCCAGCAGTCCCCCAGGGGCTGGGACAGGGGGCACAGATACGCAGTATTTT; CDR3aa: CASSPPGAGTGGTDTQYF
j_gene: TRBJ1-2; d_gene: .; abundance: .; v_gene: TRBV4-3; CDR3nt: TGCGCCAGCAGCCAAGGTTCTGTTTTGCGCGGCTACACCTTC; CDR3aa: CASSQGSVLRGYTF
j_gene: TRBJ1-6; d_gene: .; abundance: .; v_gene: TRBV9; CDR3nt: TGTGCCAGCAGCGTAGAGGGCAGTAATTCACCCCTCCACTTT; CDR3aa: CASSVEGSNSPLHF
j_gene: TRBJ1-2; d_gene: TRBD1; abundance: .; v_gene: TRBV27; CDR3nt: TGTGCCAGCAGTTCCCTCTCCGGGACAGAGCTCTATGGCTACACCTTC; CDR3aa: CASSSLSGTELYGYTF
j_gene: TRBJ2-1; d_gene: .; abundance: .; v_gene: TRBV11-3; CDR3nt: TGTGCCAGCAGCACCAACGGGGGGCCTGGGAATGAGCAGTTCTTC; CDR3aa: CASSTNGGPGNEQFF
j_gene: TRBJ2-7; d_gene: TRBD1; abundance: .; v_gene: TRBV7-3; CDR3nt: TGTGCCAGCAGCTTCGACAGGGGGCCTTCCTACGAGCAGTACTTC; CDR3aa: CASSFDRGPSYEQYF
j_gene: TRBJ2-1; d_gene: TRBD1; abundance: .; v_gene: TRBV12-3/TRBV12-4; CDR3nt: TGTGCCAGCAGTCCTAACAGGGGTGAGCAGTTCTTC; CDR3aa: CASSPNRGEQFF
j_gene: TRBJ1-2; d_gene: .; abundance: .; v_gene: TRBV7-8; CDR3nt: TGTGCCAGCAGCACCACCCGGAGGGGGTCGGCGCGGGGCTACACCTTC; CDR3aa: CASSTTRRGSARGYTF
j_gene: TRBJ1-3; d_gene: .; abundance: once; v_gene: TRBV5-6; CDR3nt: TGTGCCAGCAACTTTCGGATAAGCTCTGGAAACACCATATATTTT; CDR3aa: CASNFRISSGNTIYF
j_gene: TRBJ1-1; d_gene: TRBD1; abundance: .; v_gene: TRBV5-1; CDR3nt: TGCGCCAGCAGCTTGGAGGGGGCGAACACTGAAGCTTTCTTT; CDR3aa: CASSLEGANTEAFF
j_gene: TRBJ2-7; d_gene: TRBD1; abundance: .; v_gene: TRBV13; CDR3nt: TGTGCCAGCAGCCCCCGGGACAGAAACTACGAGCAGTACTTC; CDR3aa: CASSPRDRNYEQYF
j_gene: TRBJ1-5; d_gene: .; abundance: .; v_gene: TRBV7-2; CDR3nt: TGTGCCAGCAGCTTCGGACGGCATAGCAATCAGCCCCAGCATTTT; CDR3aa: CASSFGRHSNQPQHF
j_gene: TRBJ1-1; d_gene: .; abundance: .; v_gene: TRBV19; CDR3nt: TGTGCCAGTAGTAGGCGAGGGTTGAACACTGAAGCTTTCTTT; CDR3aa: CASSRRGLNTEAFF
j_gene: TRBJ2-7; d_gene: TRBD1; abundance: once; v_gene: TRBV6-5; CDR3nt: TGTGCCAGTGATGTCAGGGGGACGGTAGACGAGCAGTACTTC; CDR3aa: CASDVRGTVDEQYF
j_gene: TRBJ1-2; d_gene: TRBD1; abundance: .; v_gene: TRBV7-9; CDR3nt: TGTGCCAGCAGCGACCCCACTGGCAGGGGGCGTGGGGGCTACACCTTC; CDR3aa: CASSDPTGRGRGGYTF
j_gene: TRBJ2-1; d_gene: TRBD2; abundance: .; v_gene: TRBV9; CDR3nt: TGTGCCAGCAGCGTAGAGGCTAGCGGGACCTACAATGAGCAGTTCTTC; CDR3aa: CASSVEASGTYNEQFF
j_gene: TRBJ1-3; d_gene: .; abundance: .; v_gene: TRBV6-6; CDR3nt: TGTGCCAGCAGTTCGAGTATGAGTCCCATATATTTT; CDR3aa: CASSSSMSPIYF
j_gene: TRBJ1-6; d_gene: TRBD1; abundance: .; v_gene: TRBV10-3; CDR3nt: TGTGCCATCAGACCAGGGGACAGTCCTAATTCACCCCTCCACTTT; CDR3aa: CAIRPGDSPNSPLHF
j_gene: TRBJ2-1; d_gene: TRBD2; abundance: .; v_gene: TRBV9; CDR3nt: TGTGCCAGCAGCGTAGTTGGGACTAGTGCTAGGGAGCAGTTCTTC; CDR3aa: CASSVVGTSAREQFF
j_gene: TRBJ2-3; d_gene: .; abundance: .; v_gene: TRBV4-1; CDR3nt: TGCGCTAGCAGCCAAGCGACGGGAGAGGTAGATACGCAGTATTTT; CDR3aa: CASSQATGEVDTQYF